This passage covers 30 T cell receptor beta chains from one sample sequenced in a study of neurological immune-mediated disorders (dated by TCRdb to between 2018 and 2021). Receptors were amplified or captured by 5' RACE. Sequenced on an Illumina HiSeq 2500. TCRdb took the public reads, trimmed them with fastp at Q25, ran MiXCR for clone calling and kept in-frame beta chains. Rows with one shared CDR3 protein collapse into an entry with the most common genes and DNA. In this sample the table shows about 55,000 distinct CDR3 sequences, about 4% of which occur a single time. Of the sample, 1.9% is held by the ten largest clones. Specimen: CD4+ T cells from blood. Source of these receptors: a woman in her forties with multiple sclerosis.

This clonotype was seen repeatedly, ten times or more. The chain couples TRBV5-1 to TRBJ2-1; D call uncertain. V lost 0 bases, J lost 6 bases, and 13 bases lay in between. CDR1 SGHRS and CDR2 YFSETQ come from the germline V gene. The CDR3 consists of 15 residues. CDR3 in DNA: TGCGCCAGCAGCTTGGTAACACCCCCTGGCAATGAGCAGTTCTTC. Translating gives CASSLVTPPGNEQFF.

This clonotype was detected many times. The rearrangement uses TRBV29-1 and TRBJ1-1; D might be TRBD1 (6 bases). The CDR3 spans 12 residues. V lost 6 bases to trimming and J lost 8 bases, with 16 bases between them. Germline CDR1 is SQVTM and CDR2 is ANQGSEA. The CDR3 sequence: CSVVDRRGEAFF. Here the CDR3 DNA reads TGCAGCGTAGTCGACAGGCGGGGAGAAGCTTTCTTT.

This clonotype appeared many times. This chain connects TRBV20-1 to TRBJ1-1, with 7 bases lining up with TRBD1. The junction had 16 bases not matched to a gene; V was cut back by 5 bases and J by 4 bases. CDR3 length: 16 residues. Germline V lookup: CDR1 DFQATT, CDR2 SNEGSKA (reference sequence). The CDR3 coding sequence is TGCAGTGCTGAACGACAGGGAGCCTTTTTAAGCACTGAAGCTTTCTTT. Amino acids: CSAERQGAFLSTEAFF.

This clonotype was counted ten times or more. This CDR3 reads CASSESGRTSTEAFF. The DNA of the CDR3 is TGTGCCAGCAGCGAATCGGGGCGCACAAGCACTGAAGCTTTCTTT. This chain uses TRBV4-2 with TRBJ1-1, with D possibly being TRBD1 (5 bases). The CDR3 sequence is 15 residues long. The V and J ends lost 5 bases and 4 bases respectively, with 17 bases between them. Germline V gives CDR1 LGHNA, CDR2 YNFKEQ.

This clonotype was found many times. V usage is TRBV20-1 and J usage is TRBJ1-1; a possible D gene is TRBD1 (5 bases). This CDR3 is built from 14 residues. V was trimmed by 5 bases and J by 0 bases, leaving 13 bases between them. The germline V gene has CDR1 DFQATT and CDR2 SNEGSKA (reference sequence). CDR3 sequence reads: CSAPSTAMNTEAFF. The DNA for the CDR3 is TGCAGTGCTCCATCGACAGCGATGAACACTGAAGCTTTCTTT.

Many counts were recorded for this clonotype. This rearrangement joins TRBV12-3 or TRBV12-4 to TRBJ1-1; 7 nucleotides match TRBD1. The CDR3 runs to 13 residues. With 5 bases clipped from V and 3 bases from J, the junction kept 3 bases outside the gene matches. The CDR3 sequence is CASSQTGDTEAFF. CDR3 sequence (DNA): TGTGCCAGCAGTCAAACAGGGGACACTGAAGCTTTCTTT.

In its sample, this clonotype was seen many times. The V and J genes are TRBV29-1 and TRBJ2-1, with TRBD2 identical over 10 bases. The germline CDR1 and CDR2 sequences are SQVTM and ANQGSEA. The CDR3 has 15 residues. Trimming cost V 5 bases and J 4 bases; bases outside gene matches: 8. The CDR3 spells CSVRGGSGGYNEQFF. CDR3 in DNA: TGCAGCGTTCGGGGGGGTAGCGGGGGGTACAATGAGCAGTTCTTC.

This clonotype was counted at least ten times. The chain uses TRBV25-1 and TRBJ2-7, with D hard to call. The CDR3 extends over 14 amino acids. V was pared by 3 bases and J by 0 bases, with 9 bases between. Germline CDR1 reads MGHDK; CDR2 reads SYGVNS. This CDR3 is CASSEHSLSYEQYF. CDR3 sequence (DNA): TGTGCCAGCAGTGAGCACTCCCTCTCCTACGAGCAGTACTTC.

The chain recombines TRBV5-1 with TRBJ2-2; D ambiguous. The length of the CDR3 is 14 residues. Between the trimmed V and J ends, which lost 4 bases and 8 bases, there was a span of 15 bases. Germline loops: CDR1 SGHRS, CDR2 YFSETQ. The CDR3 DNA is TGCGCCAGCAGCGTCGAAGGCCCAGCGGGGGAGCTGTTTTTT. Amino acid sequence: CASSVEGPAGELFF.

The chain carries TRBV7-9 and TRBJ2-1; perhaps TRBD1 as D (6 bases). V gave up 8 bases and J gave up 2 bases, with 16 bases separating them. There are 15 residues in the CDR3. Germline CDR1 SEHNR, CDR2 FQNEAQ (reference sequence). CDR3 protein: CASASQGTTYNEQFF. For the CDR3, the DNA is TGTGCCAGCGCTAGCCAGGGGACGACCTACAATGAGCAGTTCTTC. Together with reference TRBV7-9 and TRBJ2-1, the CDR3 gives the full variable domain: DTGVSQNPRHKITKRGQNVTFRCDPISEHNRLYWYRQTLGQGPEFLTYFQNEAQLEKSRLLSDRFSAERPKGSFSTLEIQRTEQGDSAMYLCASASQGTTYNEQFFGPGTRLTVL.

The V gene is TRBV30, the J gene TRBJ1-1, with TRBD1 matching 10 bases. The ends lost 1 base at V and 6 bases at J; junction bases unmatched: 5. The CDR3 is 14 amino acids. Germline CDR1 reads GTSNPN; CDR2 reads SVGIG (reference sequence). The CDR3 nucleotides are TGTGCCTGGAGTGGACAGGGGGCGAGGGCTGAAGCTTTCTTT. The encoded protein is CAWSGQGARAEAFF.

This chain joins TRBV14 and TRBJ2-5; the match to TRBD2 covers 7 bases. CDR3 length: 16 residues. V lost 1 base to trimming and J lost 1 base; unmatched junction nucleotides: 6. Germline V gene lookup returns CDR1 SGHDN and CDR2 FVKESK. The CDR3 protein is CASSQGITGGQETQYF. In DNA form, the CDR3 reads TGTGCCAGCAGCCAAGGGATCACGGGGGGCCAAGAGACCCAGTACTTC.

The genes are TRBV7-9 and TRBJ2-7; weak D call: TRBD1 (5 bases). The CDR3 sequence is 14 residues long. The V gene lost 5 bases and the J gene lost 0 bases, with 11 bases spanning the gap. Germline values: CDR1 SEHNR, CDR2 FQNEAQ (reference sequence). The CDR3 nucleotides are TGTGCCAGCAGCGTAGACAGACTCTCCTACGAGCAGTACTTC. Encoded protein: CASSVDRLSYEQYF.

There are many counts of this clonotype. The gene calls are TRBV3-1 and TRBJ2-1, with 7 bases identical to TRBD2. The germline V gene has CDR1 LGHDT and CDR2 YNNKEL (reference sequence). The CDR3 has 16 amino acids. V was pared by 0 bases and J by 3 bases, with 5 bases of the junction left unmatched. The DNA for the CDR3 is TGTGCCAGCAGCCAAGAGGGTAGCGGGTACTACAATGAGCAGTTCTTC. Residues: CASSQEGSGYYNEQFF.

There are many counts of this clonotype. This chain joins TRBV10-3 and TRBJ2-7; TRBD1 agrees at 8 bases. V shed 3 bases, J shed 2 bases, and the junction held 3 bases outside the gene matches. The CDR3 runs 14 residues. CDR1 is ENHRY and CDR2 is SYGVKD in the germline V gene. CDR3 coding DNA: TGTGCCATCAGTGACTTGACAGGGGCCTACGAGCAGTACTTC. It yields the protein CAISDLTGAYEQYF.

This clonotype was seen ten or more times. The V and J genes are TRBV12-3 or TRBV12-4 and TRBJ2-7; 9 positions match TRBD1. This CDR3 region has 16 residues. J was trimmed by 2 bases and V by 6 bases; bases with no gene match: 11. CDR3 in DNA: TGTGCCAGCAGCCCCCGCGTAGGACAGGGGACCTACGAGCAGTACTTC. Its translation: CASSPRVGQGTYEQYF.

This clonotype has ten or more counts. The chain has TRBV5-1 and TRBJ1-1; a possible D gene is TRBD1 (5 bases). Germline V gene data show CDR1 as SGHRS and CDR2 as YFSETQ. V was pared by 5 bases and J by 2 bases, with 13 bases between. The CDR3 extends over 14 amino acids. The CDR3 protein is CASRRQNQNTEAFF. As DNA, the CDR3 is TGCGCCAGCAGGAGACAGAACCAAAACACTGAAGCTTTCTTT.

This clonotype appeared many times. The CDR3 DNA follows: TGTGCCAGCAGCCTTGTGGATTGGTCACCCCTCCACTTT. It codes for CASSLVDWSPLHF. The V and J genes are TRBV7-2 and TRBJ1-6; D uncertain. Germline V gene data show CDR1 as SGHTA and CDR2 as FQGNSA. CDR3 length: 13 residues. The germline V and J ends were trimmed by 5 bases and 10 bases, with 12 bases remaining between them.

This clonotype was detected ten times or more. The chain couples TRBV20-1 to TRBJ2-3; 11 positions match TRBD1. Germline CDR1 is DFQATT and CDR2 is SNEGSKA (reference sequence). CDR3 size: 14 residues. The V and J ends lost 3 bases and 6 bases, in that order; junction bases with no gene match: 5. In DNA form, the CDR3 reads TGCAGTGCTAGTAGGACAGGGGGCAGGGATACGCAGTATTTT. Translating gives CSASRTGGRDTQYF.

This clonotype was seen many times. CDR3: CASSGTATNEKLFF. CDR3 nucleotide sequence: TGTGCCAGCAGCGGAACAGCAACTAATGAAAAACTGTTTTTT. The chain combines TRBV27 with TRBJ1-4; D gene ambiguous. CDR1 and CDR2 (germline): MNHEY, SMNVEV (reference sequence). The CDR3 contains 14 residues. The V and J ends lost 6 bases and 0 bases respectively, with 8 bases between them. Together with reference TRBV27 and TRBJ1-4, the CDR3 gives the full variable domain: EAQVTQNPRYLITVTGKKLTVTCSQNMNHEYMSWYRQDPGLGLRQIYYSMNVEVTDKGDVPEGYKVSRKEKRNFPLILESPSPNQTSLYFCASSGTATNEKLFFGSGTQLSVL.

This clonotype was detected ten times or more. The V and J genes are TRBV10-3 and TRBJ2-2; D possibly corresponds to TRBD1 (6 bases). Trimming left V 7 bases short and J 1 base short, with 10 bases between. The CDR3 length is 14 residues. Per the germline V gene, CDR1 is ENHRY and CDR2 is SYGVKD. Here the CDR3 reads CAIKSTGNTGELFF. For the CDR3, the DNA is TGTGCCATCAAATCGACAGGGAACACCGGGGAGCTGTTTTTT.

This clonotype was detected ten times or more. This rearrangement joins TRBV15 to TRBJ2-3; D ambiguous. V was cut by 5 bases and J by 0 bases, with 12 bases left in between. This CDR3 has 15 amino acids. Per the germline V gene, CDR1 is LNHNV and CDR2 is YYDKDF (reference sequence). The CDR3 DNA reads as TGTGCCACCAGCCCGCAGGCGGCTAGCACAGATACGCAGTATTTT. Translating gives CATSPQAASTDTQYF.

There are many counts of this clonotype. The DNA for the CDR3 is TGCGCCAGCAGCTTGACTCCGGGACAGGGAACCTACGAGCAGTACTTC. Protein product: CASSLTPGQGTYEQYF. This chain links TRBV5-1 with TRBJ2-7; 9 nucleotides match TRBD1. The V segment lost 1 base and the J segment 2 bases; nucleotides outside the gene matches: 7. Germline CDR1 and CDR2: SGHRS and YFSETQ. This CDR3 contains 16 residues.

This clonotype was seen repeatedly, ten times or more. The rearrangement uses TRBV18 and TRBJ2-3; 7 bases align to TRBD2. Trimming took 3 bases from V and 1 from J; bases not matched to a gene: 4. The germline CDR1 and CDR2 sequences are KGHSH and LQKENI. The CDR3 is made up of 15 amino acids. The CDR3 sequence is CASSPSRGGTDTQYF. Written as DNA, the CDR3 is TGTGCCAGCTCACCCTCTCGGGGGGGCACAGATACGCAGTATTTT. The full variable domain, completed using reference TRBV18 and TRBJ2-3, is NAGVMQNPRHLVRRRGQEARLRCSPMKGHSHVYWYRQLPEEGLKFMVYLQKENIIDESGMPKERFSAEFPKEGPSILRIQQVVRGDSAAYFCASSPSRGGTDTQYFGPGTRLTVL.

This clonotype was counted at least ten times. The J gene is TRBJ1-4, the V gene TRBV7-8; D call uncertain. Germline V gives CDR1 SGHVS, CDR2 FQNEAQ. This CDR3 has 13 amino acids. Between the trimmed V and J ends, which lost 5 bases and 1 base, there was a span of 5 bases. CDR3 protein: CASSPGTNEKLFF. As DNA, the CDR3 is TGTGCCAGCAGCCCCGGAACTAATGAAAAACTGTTTTTT.

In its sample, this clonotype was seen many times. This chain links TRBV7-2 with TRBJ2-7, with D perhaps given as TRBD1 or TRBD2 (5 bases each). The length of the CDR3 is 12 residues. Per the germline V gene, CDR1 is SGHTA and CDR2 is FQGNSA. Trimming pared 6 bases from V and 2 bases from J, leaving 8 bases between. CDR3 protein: CASSRGPYEQYF. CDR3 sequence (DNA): TGTGCCAGCAGTCGGGGCCCCTACGAGCAGTACTTC. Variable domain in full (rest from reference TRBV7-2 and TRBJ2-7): GAGVSQSPSNKVTEKGKDVELRCDPISGHTALYWYRQSLGQGLEFLIYFQGNSAPDKSGLPSDRFSAERTGGSVSTLTIQRTQQEDSAVYLCASSRGPYEQYFGPGTRLTVT.

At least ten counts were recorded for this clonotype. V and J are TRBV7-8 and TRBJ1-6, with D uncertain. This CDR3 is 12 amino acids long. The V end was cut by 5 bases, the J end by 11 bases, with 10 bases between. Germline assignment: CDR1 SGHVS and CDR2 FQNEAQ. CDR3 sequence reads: CASSRHSAPLHF. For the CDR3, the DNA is TGTGCCAGCAGCCGTCATAGCGCACCCCTCCACTTT.

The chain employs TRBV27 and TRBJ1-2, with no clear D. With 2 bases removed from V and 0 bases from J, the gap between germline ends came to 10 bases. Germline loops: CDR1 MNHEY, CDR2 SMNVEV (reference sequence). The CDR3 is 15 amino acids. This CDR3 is CASSLPLSSNYGYTF. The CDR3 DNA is TGTGCCAGCAGTTTACCCTTATCCTCTAACTATGGCTACACCTTC.

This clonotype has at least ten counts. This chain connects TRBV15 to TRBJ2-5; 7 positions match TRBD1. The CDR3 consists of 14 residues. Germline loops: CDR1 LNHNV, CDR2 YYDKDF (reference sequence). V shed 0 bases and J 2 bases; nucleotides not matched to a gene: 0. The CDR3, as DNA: TGTGCCACCAGCAGAGACAGGGGGCAAGAGACCCAGTACTTC. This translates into CATSRDRGQETQYF.

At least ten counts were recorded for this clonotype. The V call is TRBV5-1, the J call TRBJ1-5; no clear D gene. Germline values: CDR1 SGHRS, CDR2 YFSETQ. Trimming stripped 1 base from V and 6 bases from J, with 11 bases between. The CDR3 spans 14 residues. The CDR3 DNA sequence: TGCGCCAGCAGCTTGAAAGCGGGCGGTCAGCCCCAGCATTTT. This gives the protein CASSLKAGGQPQHF.